These 17 T cell receptor beta chains originate from one sample sequenced in a study of cytomegalovirus exposure and HLA in healthy donors. Vbeta (60) and Jbeta (13) primers were used in the PCR. Profiling relied on immunoSEQ multiplex PCR, and the TCRdb table lists in-frame clones only, not all of them. The sample shows about 77,000 clones, around 78% of them seen only once. The sequenced sample consisted of PBMCs. The origin of the receptors is a man between 35 and 55 years old in good health and CMV-seronegative.

V and J are TRBV2 and TRBJ1-4, with D unresolved. Trimming took 4 bases from V and 8 from J, leaving 11 bases between them. CDR3 length: 13 amino acids. Germline CDR1 SNHLY, CDR2 FYNNEI. The CDR3 region is CASSVREGEKLFF. The CDR3 DNA is TGTGCCAGCAGTGTAAGGGAGGGCGAAAAACTGTTTTTT.

This chain uses TRBV4-1 with TRBJ1-1, with D tentatively TRBD1 (6 bases). This CDR3 spans 15 amino acids. In germline, CDR1 is MGHRA, CDR2 YSYEKL. Between the trimmed V and J ends, which lost 5 bases and 5 bases, there was a span of 18 bases. CDR3 in amino acids: CASSYDGTILTEAFF. The CDR3 coding sequence is TGCGCCAGCAGCTACGACGGGACAATTCTTACTGAAGCTTTCTTT.

The table lists this clone with a few counts. This chain uses TRBV25-1 with TRBJ2-7; 7 bases are a match to TRBD2. The CDR3 has 15 amino acids. After removal of 5 bases from V and 2 bases from J, the junction contained 9 bases not matched to a gene. The germline V gene encodes CDR1 MGHDK and CDR2 SYGVNS. In DNA, the CDR3 is TGTGCCAGCAGTCCCCGGGGAGGGGCAGCCTACGAGCAGTACTTC. Protein: CASSPRGGAAYEQYF.

CDR3 coding DNA: TGTGCCAGCATTCGGTCGACATTGAACACTGAAGCTTTCTTT. This gives the protein CASIRSTLNTEAFF. The chain is built from TRBV6-1 and TRBJ1-1; no firm D call. This CDR3 comprises 14 residues. Germline loops: CDR1 MNHNS, CDR2 SASEGT. V lost 7 bases to trimming and J lost 0 bases, with 12 bases between them.

V gene TRBV9 combines with J gene TRBJ2-2, with 7 bases aligning to TRBD1. The germline CDR1 and CDR2 sequences are SGDLS and YYNGEE. V lost 0 bases and J lost 7; bases outside the gene matches: 0. The CDR3 covers 13 residues. The CDR3 reads CASSVGDSGELFF. The CDR3 DNA sequence: TGTGCCAGCAGCGTAGGGGACAGCGGGGAGCTGTTTTTT.

This clone was seen once. V usage is TRBV6-1 and J usage is TRBJ2-5, with TRBD2 identical over 8 bases. Trimming cost V 6 bases and J 2 bases; bases outside gene matches: 2. Germline assignment: CDR1 MNHNS and CDR2 SASEGT. The CDR3 extends over 13 amino acids. CDR3 in DNA: TGTGCCAGCAGAACGGGAGGGCAAGAGACCCAGTACTTC. Residues: CASRTGGQETQYF.

This rearrangement joins TRBV2 to TRBJ2-5; 7 bases fit TRBD2. With V trimmed by 6 bases and J by 6 bases, 10 bases remained unmatched. Germline assignment: CDR1 SNHLY and CDR2 FYNNEI. CDR3 length: 14 amino acids. For the CDR3, the DNA is TGTGCCAGCAGCCCCAGCGGGGCCCAGAAGACCCAGTACTTC. Translation gives CASSPSGAQKTQYF.

This chain joins TRBV4-2 and TRBJ2-7; the D gene is possibly TRBD1 (5 bases). V was shortened by 2 bases and J by 3 bases, with 14 bases between the two germline ends. The germline V gene has CDR1 LGHNA and CDR2 YNFKEQ. The CDR3 spans 15 residues. CDR3 DNA sequence: TGTGCCAGCAGCCAAACTGGGGCTACTATCTACGAGCAGTACTTC. The encoded protein is CASSQTGATIYEQYF.

The V and J genes are TRBV7-9 and TRBJ2-3, with D perhaps TRBD2 (7 bases). V lost 5 bases to trimming and J lost 4 bases, with 16 bases between them. There are 15 residues in the CDR3. Germline CDR1 and CDR2: SEHNR and FQNEAQ (reference sequence). In DNA form, the CDR3 reads TGTGCCAGCAGCAAAGGGGGGGCTAGCGCAGATACGCAGTATTTT. Its translation is CASSKGGASADTQYF.

The CDR3 spells CASGTGTAYTEAFF. The CDR3 DNA follows: TGCGCCAGCGGCACAGGGACCGCATACACTGAAGCTTTCTTT. The gene calls are TRBV5-1 and TRBJ1-1, with D perhaps matching TRBD1 (6 bases). The CDR3 has 14 residues. Trimming removed 7 bases from V and 3 bases from J, with 16 bases in between. CDR1 and CDR2 from the germline V gene are SGHRS and YFSETQ.

This clone was seen only a few times. This chain joins TRBV11-2 and TRBJ2-1; D is undetermined. V lost 2 bases to trimming and J lost 0 bases, with 8 bases between them. The CDR3 has 15 amino acids. From germline, CDR1 is SGHAT and CDR2 FQNNGV. The CDR3 is CASSLFPGSYNEQFF. The CDR3 DNA reads as TGTGCCAGCAGCTTATTCCCGGGCTCCTACAATGAGCAGTTCTTC. The full variable domain, completed using reference TRBV11-2 and TRBJ2-1, is EAGVAQSPRYKIIEKRQSVAFWCNPISGHATLYWYQQILGQGPKLLIQFQNNGVVDDSQLPKDRFSAERLKGVDSTLKIQPAKLEDSAVYLCASSLFPGSYNEQFFGPGTRLTVL.

The J gene is TRBJ2-5, the V gene TRBV5-1; TRBD2 matches at 10 bases. The V gene's germline CDR1 is SGHRS and CDR2 YFSETQ. Trimming at V came to 0 bases and at J to 1 base, leaving 3 bases not matched to a gene. The CDR3 spans 16 residues. The CDR3: CASSLGLAGGQETQYF. The DNA for the CDR3 is TGCGCCAGCAGCTTGGGACTAGCGGGCGGCCAAGAGACCCAGTACTTC.

V and J are TRBV5-1 and TRBJ1-1, with D unresolved. Germline CDR1 SGHRS, CDR2 YFSETQ. The CDR3 has 14 residues. V lost 4 bases and J 2 bases, leaving 12 bases between the germline ends. Written as DNA, the CDR3 is TGCGCCAGCAGCCCAGGCACAGAAAACACTGAAGCTTTCTTT. Protein product: CASSPGTENTEAFF.

A single count supports this clone. The chain employs TRBV5-5 and TRBJ1-3; tentative D call: TRBD1 (5 bases). The CDR3 spans 15 residues. CDR1 is SGHKS and CDR2 is YYEKEE in the germline V gene (reference sequence). Trimming removed 0 bases at V and 2 bases at J, with 9 bases between. Here the CDR3 reads CASSLGGGPGNTIYF. CDR3 sequence (DNA): TGTGCCAGCAGCTTGGGGGGGGGTCCTGGAAACACCATATATTTT.

The chain uses TRBV7-9 and TRBJ1-2; a possible D gene is TRBD1 (5 bases). CDR3 length: 14 residues. Germline V gene sequence: CDR1 SEHNR, CDR2 FQNEAQ (reference sequence). Trimming took off 6 bases at V and 8 bases at J, with 19 bases between the two ends. CDR3 DNA sequence: TGTGCCAGCAGGTTGCCGGGGGAGCTGAGGGGCTACACCTTC. Translation: CASRLPGELRGYTF.

CDR3 residues: CASSYGQLRANEQFF. In DNA form, the CDR3 reads TGTGCCAGCAGCTACGGACAACTTAGGGCCAATGAGCAGTTCTTC. The chain carries TRBV7-6 and TRBJ2-1; D is possibly TRBD1 (5 bases). The V gene's germline CDR1 is SGHVS and CDR2 FNYEAQ. Between the trimmed V and J ends, which lost 4 bases and 6 bases, there was a span of 16 bases. The length of the CDR3 is 15 residues.

This chain uses TRBV29-1 with TRBJ2-7; TRBD1 is a possible D gene (6 bases). V lost 7 bases to trimming and J lost 0 bases, with 16 bases between them. CDR3 length equals 14 residues. Germline CDR1 reads SQVTM; CDR2 reads ANQGSEA. The CDR3 sequence: CSARHGGLSYEQYF. CDR3 DNA sequence: TGCAGCGCCCGCCATGGGGGCCTCTCCTACGAGCAGTACTTC.